The present T cell receptor beta chain was sequenced within a study of human T cells and chemical hapten exposure. Study-wide results and limits: Counts of TCRs above 1 in 1000 frequency stayed unchanged with DPC sensitization.

Details on this clonotype: The target antigen is unknown.

Separate cDNA molecules received unique molecular identifiers, which the library attached to them. In TCRdb, the 5' RACE reads were re-called with MiXCR into one record per CDR3 protein. The sample shows 95,000 to 120,000 distinct CDR3 sequences, approximately 19% of them seen only once. Unfractionated whole blood was the source from which total RNA was extracted. In germline, CDR1 is LGHNA, CDR2 YNFKEQ. The CDR3 covers 14 residues. With 1 base removed from V and 2 bases from J, the gap between germline ends came to 7 bases. The rearrangement joins TRBV4-2 to TRBJ2-3; D ambiguous. The source of this sequence is a human donor in good health. CDR3 sequence reads: CASSQALTTDTQYF. The CDR3 DNA follows: TGTGCCAGCAGCCAAGCTTTAACCACAGATACGCAGTATTTT.